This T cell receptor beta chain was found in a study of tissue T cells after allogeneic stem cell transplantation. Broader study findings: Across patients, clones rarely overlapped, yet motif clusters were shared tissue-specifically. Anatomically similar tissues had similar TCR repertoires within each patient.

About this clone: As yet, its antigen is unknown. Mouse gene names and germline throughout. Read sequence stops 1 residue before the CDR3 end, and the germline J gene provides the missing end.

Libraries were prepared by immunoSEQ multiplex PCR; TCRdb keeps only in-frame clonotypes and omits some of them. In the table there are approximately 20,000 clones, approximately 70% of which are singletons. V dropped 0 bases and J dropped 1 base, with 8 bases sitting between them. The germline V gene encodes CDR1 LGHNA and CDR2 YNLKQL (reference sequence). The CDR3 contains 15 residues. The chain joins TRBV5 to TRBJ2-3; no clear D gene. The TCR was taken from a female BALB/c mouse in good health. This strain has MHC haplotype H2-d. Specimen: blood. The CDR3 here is CASSQEGRGAETLYF. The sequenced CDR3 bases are TGTGCCAGCAGCCAAGAAGGGAGGGGTGCAGAAACGCTGTAT.